The 10 T cell receptor beta chains given below trace back to one sample, sequenced in a study of T cells in Graves' hyperthyroidism and ophthalmopathy. TCR beta CDR3 region amplification was performed from RNA transcripts. A set of HTBI primers served as the primers for a first-round RT-PCR of the TCR CDR3. TCRdb itself ran the multiplex PCR reads through MiXCR, one entry per CDR3 protein. The repertoire consists of hundreds of thousands of distinct CDR3 sequences, with roughly 15% occurring once and the leading ten covering roughly 13%. The sample taken for sequencing was blood. Receptors originate from a man aged 18-30 years with Graves' ophthalmopathy.

This chain joins TRBV20-1 and TRBJ2-7; D may be TRBD1 (6 bases). V was trimmed by 5 bases and J by 0 bases, leaving 11 bases between them. Germline-derived CDR1 and CDR2 are DFQATT and SNEGSKA (reference sequence). CDR3 length equals 13 residues. Here the CDR3 reads CSAVTGSSYEQYF. CDR3 DNA: TGCAGTGCTGTTACAGGGTCCTCCTACGAGCAGTACTTC.

Ten or more counts support this clonotype. The chain has TRBV24-1 and TRBJ2-7; 7 bases line up with TRBD1. V lost 3 bases to trimming and J lost 3 bases; unmatched junction nucleotides: 4. The length of the CDR3 is 14 residues. Germline loops: CDR1 KGHDR, CDR2 SFDVKD. The CDR3 is CATSDKTGDYEQYF. The CDR3 coding sequence is TGTGCCACCAGTGATAAAACAGGGGACTACGAGCAGTACTTC.

This clonotype was seen ten or more times. This chain connects TRBV12-3 or TRBV12-4 to TRBJ2-1; D uncertain. Trimming shortened V by 6 bases and J by 8 bases, and 14 bases separated the two germline ends. This CDR3 is 13 amino acids long. This CDR3 reads CASRASSIDEQFF. The CDR3 nucleotides read TGTGCCAGCAGGGCCTCCTCCATCGATGAGCAGTTCTTC.

This clonotype came up many times. V usage is TRBV3-1 and J usage is TRBJ2-7; TRBD1 matches 7 bases. The germline CDR1 and CDR2 sequences are LGHDT and YNNKEL (reference sequence). This CDR3 has 16 amino acids. Trimming took 1 base from V and 1 from J; bases not matched to a gene: 7. Written as DNA, the CDR3 is TGTGCCAGCAGCCAAGTGGGGACAGCAACATCCTACGAGCAGTACTTC. This sequence encodes CASSQVGTATSYEQYF.

This clonotype was observed a handful of times. The chain recombines TRBV20-1 with TRBJ1-5; D gene unclear. The CDR3 extends over 17 amino acids. V shed 4 bases and J shed 0 bases, with 19 bases lying between them. In germline, CDR1 is DFQATT, CDR2 SNEGSKA (reference sequence). As DNA, the CDR3 is TGCAGTGCTATGGGCCTTGGGTCTCGGAATAGCAATCAGCCCCAGCATTTT. This translates into CSAMGLGSRNSNQPQHF.

As to this clonotype: A much larger clone lies a single base off, so this may be a read error. The chain recombines TRBV13 with TRBJ2-6; D gene unclear. The CDR3 is 15 residues long. The germline V gene encodes CDR1 PRHDT and CDR2 FYEKMQ (reference sequence). In DNA form, the CDR3 reads TGTGCCAGCAGCTTAGTGTCGGGTAGGGCCAACATCCTGACTTTC. Translating gives CASSLVSGRANILTF.

This clonotype was picked up many times. V usage is TRBV10-3 and J usage is TRBJ1-1; the D gene is possibly TRBD1 (6 bases). Trimming left V 7 bases short and J 1 base short, with 10 bases between. Germline CDR1 is ENHRY and CDR2 is SYGVKD. This CDR3 comprises 13 residues. CDR3 sequence (DNA): TGTGCCATCACAAACAGGGCGAACACTGAAGCTTTCTTT. Its protein is CAITNRANTEAFF.

This clonotype was seen at least ten times. V usage is TRBV18 and J usage is TRBJ1-1, with D unresolved. The CDR3 loop spans 13 amino acids. Germline CDR1 and CDR2: KGHSH and LQKENI. V gave up 3 bases and J gave up 1 base, with 6 bases separating them. CDR3 coding DNA: TGTGCCAGCTCACCCAACGGGAACACTGAAGCTTTCTTT. Translation: CASSPNGNTEAFF.

The rearrangement uses TRBV12-5 and TRBJ2-6, with D hard to call. Germline V CDR1 and CDR2: LGHNT, FRNRAP. This CDR3 is built from 15 residues. Trimming left V 1 base short and J 1 base short, with 5 bases between. CDR3 loop: CASGLAPSGANVLTF. CDR3 nucleotide sequence: TGTGCTAGTGGTTTGGCCCCTTCTGGGGCCAACGTCCTGACTTTC.

The chain is built from TRBV20-1 and TRBJ1-1; D ambiguous. V shed 6 bases and J shed 4 bases, with 12 bases lying between them. Germline V gene lookup returns CDR1 DFQATT and CDR2 SNEGSKA (reference sequence). The CDR3 loop spans 12 amino acids. The CDR3 here is CSARNLSTEAFF. The CDR3 DNA is TGCAGTGCCCGGAACTTGAGCACTGAAGCTTTCTTT.